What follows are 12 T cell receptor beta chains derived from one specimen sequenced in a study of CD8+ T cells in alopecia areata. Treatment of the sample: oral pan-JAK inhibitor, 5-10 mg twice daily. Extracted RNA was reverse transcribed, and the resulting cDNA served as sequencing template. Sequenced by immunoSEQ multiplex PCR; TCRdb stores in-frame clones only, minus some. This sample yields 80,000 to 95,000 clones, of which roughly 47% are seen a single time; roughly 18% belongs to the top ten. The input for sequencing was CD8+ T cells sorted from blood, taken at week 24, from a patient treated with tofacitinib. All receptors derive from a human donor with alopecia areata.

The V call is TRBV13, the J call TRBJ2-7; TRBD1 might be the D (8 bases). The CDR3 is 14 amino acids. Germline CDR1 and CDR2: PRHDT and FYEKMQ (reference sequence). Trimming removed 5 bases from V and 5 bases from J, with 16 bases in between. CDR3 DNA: TGTGCCAGCAGCGAGAACAGGGGGGGCCACGAGCAGTACTTC. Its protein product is CASSENRGGHEQYF.

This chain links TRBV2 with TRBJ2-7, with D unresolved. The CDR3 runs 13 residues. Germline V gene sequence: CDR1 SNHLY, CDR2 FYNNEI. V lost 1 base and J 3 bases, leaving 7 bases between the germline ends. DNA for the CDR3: TGTGCCAGCAGTGAAGTTACGGACTACGAGCAGTACTTC. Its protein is CASSEVTDYEQYF.

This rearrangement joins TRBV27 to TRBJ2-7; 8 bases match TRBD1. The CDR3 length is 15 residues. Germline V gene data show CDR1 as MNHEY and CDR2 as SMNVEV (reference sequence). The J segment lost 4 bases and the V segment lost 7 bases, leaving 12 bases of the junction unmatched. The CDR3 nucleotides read TGTGCCAGCACACCCAGGGGGCCCGGGGCTTACGAGCAGTACTTC. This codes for CASTPRGPGAYEQYF.

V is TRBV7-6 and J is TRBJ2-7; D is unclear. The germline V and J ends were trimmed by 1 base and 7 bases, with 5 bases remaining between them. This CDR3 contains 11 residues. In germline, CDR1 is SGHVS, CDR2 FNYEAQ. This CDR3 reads CASSLGVEQYF. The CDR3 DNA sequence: TGTGCCAGCAGCTTAGGCGTGGAGCAGTACTTC. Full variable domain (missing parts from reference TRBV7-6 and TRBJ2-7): GAGVSQSPRYKVTKRGQDVALRCDPISGHVSLYWYRQALGQGPEFLTYFNYEAQQDKSGLPNDRFSAERPEGSISTLTIQRTEQRDSAMYRCASSLGVEQYFGPGTRLTVT.

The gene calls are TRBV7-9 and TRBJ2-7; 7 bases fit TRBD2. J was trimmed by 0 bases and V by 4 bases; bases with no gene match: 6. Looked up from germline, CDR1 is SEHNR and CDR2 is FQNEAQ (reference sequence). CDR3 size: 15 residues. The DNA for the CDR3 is TGTGCCAGCAGCTCTGAGCGGGATTTCTCCTACGAGCAGTACTTC. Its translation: CASSSERDFSYEQYF.

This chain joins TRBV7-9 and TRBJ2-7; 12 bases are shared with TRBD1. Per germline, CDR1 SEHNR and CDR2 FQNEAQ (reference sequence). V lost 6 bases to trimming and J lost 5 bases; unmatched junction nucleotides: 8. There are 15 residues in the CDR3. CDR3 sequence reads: CASRPGQGASHEQYF. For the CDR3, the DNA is TGTGCCAGCAGACCGGGACAGGGGGCTTCCCACGAGCAGTACTTC.

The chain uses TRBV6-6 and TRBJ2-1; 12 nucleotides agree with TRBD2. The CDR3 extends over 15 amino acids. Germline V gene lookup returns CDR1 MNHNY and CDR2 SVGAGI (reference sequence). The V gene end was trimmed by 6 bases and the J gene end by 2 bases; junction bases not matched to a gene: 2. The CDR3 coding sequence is TGTGCCAGCAGCTGGACTAGCGGGGCCTACAATGAGCAGTTCTTC. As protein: CASSWTSGAYNEQFF.

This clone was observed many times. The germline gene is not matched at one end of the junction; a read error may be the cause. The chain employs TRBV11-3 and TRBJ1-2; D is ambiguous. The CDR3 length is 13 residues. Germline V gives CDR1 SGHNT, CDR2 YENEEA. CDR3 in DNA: TGTGCCAGCAGCCCGTTAGGATACTACGGCTACACCTTC. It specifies CASSPLGYYGYTF.

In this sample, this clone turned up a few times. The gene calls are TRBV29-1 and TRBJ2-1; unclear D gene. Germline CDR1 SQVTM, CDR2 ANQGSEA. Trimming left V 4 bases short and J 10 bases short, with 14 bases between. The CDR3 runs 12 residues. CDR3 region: CSVVGLPKEQFF. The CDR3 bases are TGCAGCGTTGTGGGGTTACCCAAGGAGCAGTTCTTC.

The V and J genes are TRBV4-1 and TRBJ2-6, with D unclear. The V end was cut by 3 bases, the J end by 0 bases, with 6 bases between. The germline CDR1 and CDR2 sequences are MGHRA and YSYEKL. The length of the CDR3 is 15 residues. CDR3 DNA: TGCGCCAGCAGCCACCAAAGCTCTGGGGCCAACGTCCTGACTTTC. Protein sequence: CASSHQSSGANVLTF.

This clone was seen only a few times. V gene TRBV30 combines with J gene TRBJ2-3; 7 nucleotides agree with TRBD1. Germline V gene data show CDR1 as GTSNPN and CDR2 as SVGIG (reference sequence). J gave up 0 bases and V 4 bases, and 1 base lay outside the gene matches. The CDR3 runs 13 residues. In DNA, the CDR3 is TGTGCCTGGACGGGACAGAGCACAGATACGCAGTATTTT. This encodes CAWTGQSTDTQYF. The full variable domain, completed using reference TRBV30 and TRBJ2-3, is SQTIHQWPATLVQPVGSPLSLECTVEGTSNPNLYWYRQAAGRGLQLLFYSVGIGQISSEVPQNLSASRPQDRQFILSSKKLLLSDSGFYLCAWTGQSTDTQYFGPGTRLTVL.

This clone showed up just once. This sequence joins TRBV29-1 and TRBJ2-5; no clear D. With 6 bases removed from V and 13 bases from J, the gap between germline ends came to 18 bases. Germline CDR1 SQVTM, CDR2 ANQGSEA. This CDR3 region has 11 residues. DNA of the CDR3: TGCAGCGTCGGTCACCTGGGGAAGCTGTACTTC. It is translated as CSVGHLGKLYF.